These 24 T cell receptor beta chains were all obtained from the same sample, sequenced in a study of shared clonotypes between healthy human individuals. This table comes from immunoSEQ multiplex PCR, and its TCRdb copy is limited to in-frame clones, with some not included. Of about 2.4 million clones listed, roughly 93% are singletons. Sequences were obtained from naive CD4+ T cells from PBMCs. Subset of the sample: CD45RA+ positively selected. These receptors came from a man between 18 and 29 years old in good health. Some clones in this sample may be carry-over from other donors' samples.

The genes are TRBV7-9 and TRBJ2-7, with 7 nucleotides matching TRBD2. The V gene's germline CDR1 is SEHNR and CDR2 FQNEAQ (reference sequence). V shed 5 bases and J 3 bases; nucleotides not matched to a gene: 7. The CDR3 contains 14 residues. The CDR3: CASSRTGGNYEQYF. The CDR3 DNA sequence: TGTGCCAGCAGCCGCACCGGGGGGAACTACGAGCAGTACTTC.

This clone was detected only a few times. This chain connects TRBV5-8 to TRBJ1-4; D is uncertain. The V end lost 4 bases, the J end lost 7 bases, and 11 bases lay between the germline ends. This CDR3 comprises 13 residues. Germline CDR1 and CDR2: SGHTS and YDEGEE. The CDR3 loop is CASSARWGEKLFF. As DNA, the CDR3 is TGTGCCAGCAGCGCCCGTTGGGGTGAAAAACTGTTTTTT. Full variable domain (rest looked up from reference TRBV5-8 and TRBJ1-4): EAGVTQSPTHLIKTRGQQATLRCSPISGHTSVYWYQQALGLGLQFLLWYDEGEERNRGNFPPRFSGRQFPNYSSELNVNALELEDSALYLCASSARWGEKLFFGSGTQLSVL.

CDR3 sequence (DNA): TGTGCCAGCAGCTTAAGACCAGGGGGCGTCGTGGAGACCCAGTACTTC. Amino acids: CASSLRPGGVVETQYF. This chain links TRBV7-9 with TRBJ2-5; 8 bases fit TRBD1. The junction had 10 bases not matched to a gene; V was cut back by 2 bases and J by 5 bases. The length of the CDR3 is 16 residues. Germline values: CDR1 SEHNR, CDR2 FQNEAQ (reference sequence).

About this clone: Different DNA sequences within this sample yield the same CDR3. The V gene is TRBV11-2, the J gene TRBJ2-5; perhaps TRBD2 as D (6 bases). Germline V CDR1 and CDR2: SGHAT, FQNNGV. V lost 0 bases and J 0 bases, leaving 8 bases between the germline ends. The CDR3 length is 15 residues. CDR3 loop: CASSLDRGYQETQYF. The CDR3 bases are TGTGCCAGCAGCTTAGATCGGGGGTACCAAGAGACCCAGTACTTC.

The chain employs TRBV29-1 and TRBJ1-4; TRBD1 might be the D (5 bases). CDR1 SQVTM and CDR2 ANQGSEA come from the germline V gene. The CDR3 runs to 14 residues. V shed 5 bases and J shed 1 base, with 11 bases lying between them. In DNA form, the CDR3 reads TGCAGCGTTCGGGACGGCTTAACTAATGAAAAACTGTTTTTT. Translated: CSVRDGLTNEKLFF.

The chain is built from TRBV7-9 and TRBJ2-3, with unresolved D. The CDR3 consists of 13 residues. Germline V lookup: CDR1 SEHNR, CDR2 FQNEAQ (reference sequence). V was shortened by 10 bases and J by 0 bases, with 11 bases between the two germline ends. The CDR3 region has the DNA TGTGCCACCCAGGTAGTTAGCACAGATACGCAGTATTTT. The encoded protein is CATQVVSTDTQYF.

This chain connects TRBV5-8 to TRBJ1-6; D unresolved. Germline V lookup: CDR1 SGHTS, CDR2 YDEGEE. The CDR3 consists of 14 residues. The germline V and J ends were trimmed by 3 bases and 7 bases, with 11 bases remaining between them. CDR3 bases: TGTGCCAGCAGCTCCAGAGGTGACAATTCACCCCTCCACTTT. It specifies CASSSRGDNSPLHF.

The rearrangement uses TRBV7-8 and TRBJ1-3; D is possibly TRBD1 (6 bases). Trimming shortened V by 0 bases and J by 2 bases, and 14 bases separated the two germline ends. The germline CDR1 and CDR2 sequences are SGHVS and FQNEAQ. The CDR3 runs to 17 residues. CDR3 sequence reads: CASSLAIWAGAGNTIYF. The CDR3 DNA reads TGTGCCAGCAGCTTAGCTATTTGGGCAGGGGCTGGAAACACCATATATTTT.

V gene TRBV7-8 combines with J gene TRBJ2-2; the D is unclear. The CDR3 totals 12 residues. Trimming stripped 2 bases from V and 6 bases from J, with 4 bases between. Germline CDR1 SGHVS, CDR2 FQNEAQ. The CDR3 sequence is CASSLSAGELFF. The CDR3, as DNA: TGTGCCAGCAGCTTATCAGCCGGGGAGCTGTTTTTT.

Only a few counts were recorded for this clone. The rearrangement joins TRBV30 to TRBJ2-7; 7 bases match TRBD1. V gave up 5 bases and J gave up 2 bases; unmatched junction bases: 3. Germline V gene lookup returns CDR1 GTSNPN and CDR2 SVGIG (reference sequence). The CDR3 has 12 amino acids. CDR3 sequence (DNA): TGTGCCTGGGGGGACAGCGCCTACGAGCAGTACTTC. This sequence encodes CAWGDSAYEQYF.

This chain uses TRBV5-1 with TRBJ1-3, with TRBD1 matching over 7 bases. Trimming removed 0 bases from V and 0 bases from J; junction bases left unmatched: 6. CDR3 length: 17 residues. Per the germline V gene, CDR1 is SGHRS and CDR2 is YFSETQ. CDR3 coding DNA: TGCGCCAGCAGCTTGGTAGGAGGGGGCCTCTCTGGAAACACCATATATTTT. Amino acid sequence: CASSLVGGGLSGNTIYF.

This chain's CDR3 is CASLRQGTDTQYF. Here the CDR3 DNA reads TGTGCCAGCCTTCGACAGGGCACAGATACGCAGTATTTT. This chain connects TRBV6-1 to TRBJ2-3; D is perhaps TRBD1 (6 bases). CDR1 and CDR2 (germline): MNHNS, SASEGT. This CDR3 comprises 13 residues. V shed 8 bases and J shed 1 base, with 10 bases lying between them.

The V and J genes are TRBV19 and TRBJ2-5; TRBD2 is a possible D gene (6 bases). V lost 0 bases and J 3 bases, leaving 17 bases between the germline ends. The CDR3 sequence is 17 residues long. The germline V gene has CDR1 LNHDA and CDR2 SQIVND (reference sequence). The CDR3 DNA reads TGTGCCAGTAGTATAGATCTAGGACTACGTCGAGAAGAGACCCAGTACTTC. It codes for CASSIDLGLRREETQYF.

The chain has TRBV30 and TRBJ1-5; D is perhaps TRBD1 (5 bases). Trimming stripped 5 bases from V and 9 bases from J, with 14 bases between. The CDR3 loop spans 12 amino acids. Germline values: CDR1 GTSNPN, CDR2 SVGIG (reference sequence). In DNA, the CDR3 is TGTGCCTGGGGGACGGTCACCGGGCCCCAGCATTTT. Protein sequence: CAWGTVTGPQHF. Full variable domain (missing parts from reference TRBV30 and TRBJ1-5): SQTIHQWPATLVQPVGSPLSLECTVEGTSNPNLYWYRQAAGRGLQLLFYSVGIGQISSEVPQNLSASRPQDRQFILSSKKLLLSDSGFYLCAWGTVTGPQHFGDGTRLSIL.

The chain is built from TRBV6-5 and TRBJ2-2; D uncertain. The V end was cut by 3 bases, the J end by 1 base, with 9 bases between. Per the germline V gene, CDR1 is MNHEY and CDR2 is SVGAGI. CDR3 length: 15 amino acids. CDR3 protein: CASSYRRQNTGELFF. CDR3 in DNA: TGTGCCAGCAGTTATCGGCGACAGAACACCGGGGAGCTGTTTTTT.

The CDR3 spells CASSVDGRGDNEQFF. Written as DNA, the CDR3 is TGTGCCAGCAGCGTAGATGGCAGGGGGGACAATGAGCAGTTCTTC. The chain links TRBV9 to TRBJ2-1; weak D call: TRBD1 (7 bases). The CDR3 spans 15 residues. Trimming left V 0 bases short and J 5 bases short, with 12 bases between. Germline lookup yields CDR1 SGDLS and CDR2 YYNGEE.

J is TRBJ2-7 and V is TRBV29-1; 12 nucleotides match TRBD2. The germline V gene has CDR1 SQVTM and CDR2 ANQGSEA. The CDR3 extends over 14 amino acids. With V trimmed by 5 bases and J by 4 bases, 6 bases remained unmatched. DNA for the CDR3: TGCAGCGTTACAGGACTAGCGGGGTTATACGAGCAGTACTTC. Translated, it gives CSVTGLAGLYEQYF.

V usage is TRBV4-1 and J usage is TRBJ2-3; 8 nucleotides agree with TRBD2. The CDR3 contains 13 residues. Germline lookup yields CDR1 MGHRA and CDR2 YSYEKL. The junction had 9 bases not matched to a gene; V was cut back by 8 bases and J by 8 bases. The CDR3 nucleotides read TGCGCCAGCCCAAGGCGGCTAGCGGGTACGCAGTATTTT. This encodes CASPRRLAGTQYF.

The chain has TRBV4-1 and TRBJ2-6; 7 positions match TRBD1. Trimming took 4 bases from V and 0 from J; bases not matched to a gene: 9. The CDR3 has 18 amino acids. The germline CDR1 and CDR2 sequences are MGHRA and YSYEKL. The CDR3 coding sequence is TGCGCCAGCAGCCCAACCGGGACAGATTTCTCTGGGGCCAACGTCCTGACTTTC. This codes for CASSPTGTDFSGANVLTF.

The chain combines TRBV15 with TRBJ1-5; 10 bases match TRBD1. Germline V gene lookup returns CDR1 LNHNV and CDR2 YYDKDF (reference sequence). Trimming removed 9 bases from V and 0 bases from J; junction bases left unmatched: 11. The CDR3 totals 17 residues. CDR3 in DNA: TGTGCCACTAGACGGGACAGGGGCCCTTATAGCAATCAGCCCCAGCATTTT. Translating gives CATRRDRGPYSNQPQHF.

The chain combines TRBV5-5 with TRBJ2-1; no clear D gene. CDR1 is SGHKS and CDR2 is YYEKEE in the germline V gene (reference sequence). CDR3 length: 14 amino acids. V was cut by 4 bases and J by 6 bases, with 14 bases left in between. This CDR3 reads CASSLRLPPNEQFF. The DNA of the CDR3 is TGTGCCAGCAGCCTGCGTTTACCGCCCAATGAGCAGTTCTTC.

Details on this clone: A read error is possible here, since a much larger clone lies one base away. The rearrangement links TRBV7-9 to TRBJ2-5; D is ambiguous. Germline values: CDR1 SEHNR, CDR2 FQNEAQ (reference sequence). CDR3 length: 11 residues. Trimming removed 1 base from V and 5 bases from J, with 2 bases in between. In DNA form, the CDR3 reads TGTGCCAGCAGCTTAGACGAGACCCAGTACTTC. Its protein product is CASSLDETQYF.

CDR3 residues: CASSPGQGNTIYF. Here the CDR3 DNA reads TGTGCCAGCAGTCCGGGGCAGGGAAACACCATATATTTT. The chain employs TRBV28 and TRBJ1-3; tentatively, D is TRBD1 (5 bases). CDR3 length: 13 residues. Germline CDR1 reads MDHEN; CDR2 reads SYDVKM. V was shortened by 5 bases and J by 4 bases, with 9 bases between the two germline ends.

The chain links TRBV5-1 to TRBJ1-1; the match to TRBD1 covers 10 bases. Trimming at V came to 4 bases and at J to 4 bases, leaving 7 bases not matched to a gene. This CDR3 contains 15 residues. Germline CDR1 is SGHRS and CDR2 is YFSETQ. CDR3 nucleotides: TGCGCCAGCAGCCGGACAGGGGGTTTGGGCACTGAAGCTTTCTTT. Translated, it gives CASSRTGGLGTEAFF.